This record concerns one T cell receptor (beta chain) sequence. Its specificity is not known. This specimen comes from a study of T cells in localized non-small cell lung cancer. Study-wide results and caveats: Higher blood T cell density went with longer overall survival.

Clones were sequenced by immunoSEQ multiplex PCR, and TCRdb holds only the in-frame ones, with some missing. The sample lists about 92,000 clones, roughly 91% seen once, with about 4% in the top ten. This CDR3 is 13 amino acids long. Germline values: CDR1 MGHDK, CDR2 SYGVNS. V shed 6 bases, J shed 15 bases, and the junction held 11 bases outside the gene matches. This chain connects TRBV25-1 to TRBJ1-5; 10 bases fit TRBD1. The sequences come from PBMCs, collected before any cancer treatment. The receptor comes from a woman aged 35-75 years with stage II squamous cell lung carcinoma. The CDR3 region is CASSSIPGQGTHF. In nucleotides, the CDR3 is TGTGCCAGCAGCTCCATTCCGGGACAGGGGACGCATTTT.